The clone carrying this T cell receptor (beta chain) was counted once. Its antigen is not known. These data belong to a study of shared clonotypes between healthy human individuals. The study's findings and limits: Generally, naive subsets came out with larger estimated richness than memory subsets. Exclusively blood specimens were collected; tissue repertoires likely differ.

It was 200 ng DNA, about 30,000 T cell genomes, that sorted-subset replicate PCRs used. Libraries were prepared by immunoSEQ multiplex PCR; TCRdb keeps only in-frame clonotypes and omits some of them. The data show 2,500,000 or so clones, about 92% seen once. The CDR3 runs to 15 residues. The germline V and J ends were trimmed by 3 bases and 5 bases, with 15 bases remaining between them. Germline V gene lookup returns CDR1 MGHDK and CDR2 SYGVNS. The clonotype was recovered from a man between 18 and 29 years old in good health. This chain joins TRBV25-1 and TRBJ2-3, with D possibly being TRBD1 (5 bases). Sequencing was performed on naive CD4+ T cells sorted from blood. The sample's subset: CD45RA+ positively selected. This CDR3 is CASSDLATGRDTQYF. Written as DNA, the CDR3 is TGTGCCAGCAGTGACCTCGCCACAGGAAGAGATACGCAGTATTTT.